The 5 T cell receptor beta chains listed next were all sequenced from one sample in a study of beta chain features in type 1 diabetes. All of the isolated RNA was reverse transcribed, so expressed TCRB transcripts were sequenced. The assay was immunoSEQ multiplex PCR, and TCRdb's table has in-frame clones only and misses some. This sample carries 350,000 to 450,000 clones, 14% of them seen once, and the ten largest clones take about 0.04%. Sequencing was performed on naive CD4+ T cells from blood. Every receptor here comes from a man younger than 45 in good health.

In this sample, this clone turned up a few times. The genes are TRBV4-1 and TRBJ1-4; D uncertain. V was pared by 1 base and J by 2 bases, with 8 bases between. The CDR3 has 15 amino acids. The V gene's germline CDR1 is MGHRA and CDR2 YSYEKL. CDR3 sequence reads: CASSQGTATNEKLFF. The CDR3 DNA is TGCGCCAGCAGCCAAGGGACGGCGACTAATGAAAAACTGTTTTTT.

This clone occurred a few times. The chain carries TRBV5-4 and TRBJ1-1; tentatively, D is TRBD1 (6 bases). The CDR3 length is 17 residues. Germline V gene sequence: CDR1 SGHNT, CDR2 YYREEE (reference sequence). V was trimmed by 5 bases and J by 1 base, leaving 21 bases between them. CDR3 residues: CASSRDPTGRSNTEAFF. As DNA, the CDR3 is TGTGCCAGCAGTCGGGATCCAACAGGGCGGTCGAACACTGAAGCTTTCTTT.

V usage is TRBV5-1 and J usage is TRBJ2-2; weak D call: TRBD2 (5 bases). The CDR3 totals 15 residues. V lost 5 bases and J lost 1, with 12 bases in between. Germline assignment: CDR1 SGHRS and CDR2 YFSETQ. In nucleotides, the CDR3 is TGCGCCAGCAGGCGGACCGGGGTGAACACCGGGGAGCTGTTTTTT. Translating it yields CASRRTGVNTGELFF.

This clone was seen a few times. The chain is built from TRBV7-9 and TRBJ2-3; 8 bases agree with TRBD2. The CDR3 length is 16 residues. Germline assignment: CDR1 SEHNR and CDR2 FQNEAQ (reference sequence). After removal of 5 bases from V and 4 bases from J, the junction contained 11 bases not matched to a gene. The CDR3 here is CASSQERGLVPDTQYF. CDR3 DNA sequence: TGTGCCAGCAGCCAGGAACGGGGACTAGTCCCAGATACGCAGTATTTT.

This clone was detected a few times. J is TRBJ2-3 and V is TRBV29-1; no clear D. V was cut by 4 bases and J by 2 bases, with 10 bases left in between. The CDR3 consists of 13 residues. The germline CDR1 and CDR2 sequences are SQVTM and ANQGSEA. The DNA of the CDR3 is TGCAGCGTTGGTCGGCCATCCACAGATACGCAGTATTTT. Protein product: CSVGRPSTDTQYF.